Detailed here is one T cell receptor beta chain. After removal of 4 bases from V and 8 bases from J, the junction contained 16 bases not matched to a gene. Germline-derived CDR1 and CDR2 are SGDLS and YYNGEE. The CDR3 extends over 17 amino acids. This record belongs to a study of blood T cell repertoires in COVID-19. For the study at large: The analysed material was cDNA or gDNA that came from T cells, B-cell-depleted T cells, or PBMCs.

Produced via immunoSEQ multiplex PCR; TCRdb's table is partial and in-frame only. This table holds 340,000 or so clones, roughly 85% found once. This TCR derives from a woman aged 35 to 49 with acute COVID-19. Sequencing input: PBMCs or T cells enriched from blood (not recorded which). J is TRBJ2-2 and V is TRBV9; 8 nucleotides align to TRBD1. CDR3: CASSTSLRTGFFGELFF. In nucleotides, the CDR3 is TGTGCCAGCAGCACATCCCTAAGGACAGGGTTTTTTGGGGAGCTGTTTTTT.